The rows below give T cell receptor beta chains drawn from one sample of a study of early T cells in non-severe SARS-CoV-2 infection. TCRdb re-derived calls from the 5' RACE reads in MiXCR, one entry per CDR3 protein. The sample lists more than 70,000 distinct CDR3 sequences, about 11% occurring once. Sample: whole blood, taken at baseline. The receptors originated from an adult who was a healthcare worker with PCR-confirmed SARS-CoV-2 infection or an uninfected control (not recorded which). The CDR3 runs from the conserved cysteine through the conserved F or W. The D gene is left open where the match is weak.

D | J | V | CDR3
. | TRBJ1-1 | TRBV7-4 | CASSSRHFTEAFF
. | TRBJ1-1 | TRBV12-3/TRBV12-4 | CASSSTEGGYTEAFF
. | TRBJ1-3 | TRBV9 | CASSVARGAGNTIYF
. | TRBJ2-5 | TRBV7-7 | CASSLAPGPQETQYF
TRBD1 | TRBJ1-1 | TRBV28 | CASSLGQANTEAFF
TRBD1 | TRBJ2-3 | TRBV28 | CASSLFRQWTGASTDTQYF
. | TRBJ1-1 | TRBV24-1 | CATSDRATIGTFF
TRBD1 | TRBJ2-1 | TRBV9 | CASSPDRGHMVF
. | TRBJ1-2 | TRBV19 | CASSIGQPGGGYTF
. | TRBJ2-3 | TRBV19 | CASRKGLNTDTQYF
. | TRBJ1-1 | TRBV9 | CASSVSPNTEAFF
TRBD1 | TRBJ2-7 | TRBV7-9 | CASSPRTGGSYEQYF
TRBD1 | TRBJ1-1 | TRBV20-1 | CSARDGTDPHLNTEAFF
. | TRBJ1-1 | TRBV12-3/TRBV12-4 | CASKGPGRMNTEAFF
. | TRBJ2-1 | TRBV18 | CASSPGGRSEQFF
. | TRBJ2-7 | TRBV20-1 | CSASSGGTYEQYF
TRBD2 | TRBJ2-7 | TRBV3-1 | CASSYAASGRAQYF
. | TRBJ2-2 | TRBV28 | CASSHSHTGELFF
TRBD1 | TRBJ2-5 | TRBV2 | CASRRGQAPQETQYF
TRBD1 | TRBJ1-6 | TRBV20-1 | CSARVGTENSPLHF
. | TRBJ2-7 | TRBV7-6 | CASSLDGTYEQYF
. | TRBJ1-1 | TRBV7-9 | CASSLYLGVGEAFF
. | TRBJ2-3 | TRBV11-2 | CASSREASTQYF
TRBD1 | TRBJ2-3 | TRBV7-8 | CASSVPGQGIGTDTQYF
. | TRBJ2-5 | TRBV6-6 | CATTERGDDQETQYF
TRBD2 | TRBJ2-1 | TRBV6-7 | CASSTQRGRNEQFF
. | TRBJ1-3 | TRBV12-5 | CASGPRGQLGNTIYF
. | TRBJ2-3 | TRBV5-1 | CASSVDFTSTDTQYF
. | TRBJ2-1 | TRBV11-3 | CASSPDAGNEQFF
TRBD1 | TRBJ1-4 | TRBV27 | CASSLSVRTGEPNEKLFF
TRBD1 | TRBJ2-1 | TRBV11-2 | CASSLARTGGKNEQFF
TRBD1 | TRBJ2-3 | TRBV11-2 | CASSVNRGDTQYF
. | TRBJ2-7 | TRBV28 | CASSLELVESEQYF
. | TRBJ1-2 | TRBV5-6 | CASSRGHYYGYTF
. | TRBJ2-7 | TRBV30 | CAWARRGRRASYEQYF
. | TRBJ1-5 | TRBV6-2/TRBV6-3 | CASDRGDQPQHF
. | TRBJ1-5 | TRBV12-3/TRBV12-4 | CASSPPSGQPQHF
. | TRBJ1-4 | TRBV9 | CASSQRVGNGKNCFF
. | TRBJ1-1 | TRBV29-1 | CSVDMVSTEAFF
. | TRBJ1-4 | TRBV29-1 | CSVYSGTADNEKLFF
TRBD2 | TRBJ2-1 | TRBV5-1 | CASSSGTSFYNEQFF
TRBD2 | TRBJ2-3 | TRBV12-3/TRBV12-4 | CASSYPSGGISTDTQYF
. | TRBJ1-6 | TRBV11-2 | CASSPLRGQGRKGALHF
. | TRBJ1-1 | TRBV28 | CASSLSSEAFF
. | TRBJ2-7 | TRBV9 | CASSVRRGEQYF
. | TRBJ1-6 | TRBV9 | CVSSRDSYNSPLHF
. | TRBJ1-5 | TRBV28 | CASSQGSSPNQPQHF
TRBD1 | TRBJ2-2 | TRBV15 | CATSSDRGLTGELFF
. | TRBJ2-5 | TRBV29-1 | CSVYRLAQVETQYF
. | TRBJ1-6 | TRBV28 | CASRDYNSPLHF
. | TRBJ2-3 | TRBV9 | CASSVSSQGRVDTQYF
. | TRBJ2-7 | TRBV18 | CASSPPFRRNSYEQYF
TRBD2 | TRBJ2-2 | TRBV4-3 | CASSQAPAGGPIGELFF
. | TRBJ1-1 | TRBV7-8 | CASSSARVAFF
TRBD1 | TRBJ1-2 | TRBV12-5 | CASGPTRGLRSGYTF
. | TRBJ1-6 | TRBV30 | CAWSSRDYNSPLHF
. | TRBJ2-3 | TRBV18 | CASSHWRVEKSTDTQYF